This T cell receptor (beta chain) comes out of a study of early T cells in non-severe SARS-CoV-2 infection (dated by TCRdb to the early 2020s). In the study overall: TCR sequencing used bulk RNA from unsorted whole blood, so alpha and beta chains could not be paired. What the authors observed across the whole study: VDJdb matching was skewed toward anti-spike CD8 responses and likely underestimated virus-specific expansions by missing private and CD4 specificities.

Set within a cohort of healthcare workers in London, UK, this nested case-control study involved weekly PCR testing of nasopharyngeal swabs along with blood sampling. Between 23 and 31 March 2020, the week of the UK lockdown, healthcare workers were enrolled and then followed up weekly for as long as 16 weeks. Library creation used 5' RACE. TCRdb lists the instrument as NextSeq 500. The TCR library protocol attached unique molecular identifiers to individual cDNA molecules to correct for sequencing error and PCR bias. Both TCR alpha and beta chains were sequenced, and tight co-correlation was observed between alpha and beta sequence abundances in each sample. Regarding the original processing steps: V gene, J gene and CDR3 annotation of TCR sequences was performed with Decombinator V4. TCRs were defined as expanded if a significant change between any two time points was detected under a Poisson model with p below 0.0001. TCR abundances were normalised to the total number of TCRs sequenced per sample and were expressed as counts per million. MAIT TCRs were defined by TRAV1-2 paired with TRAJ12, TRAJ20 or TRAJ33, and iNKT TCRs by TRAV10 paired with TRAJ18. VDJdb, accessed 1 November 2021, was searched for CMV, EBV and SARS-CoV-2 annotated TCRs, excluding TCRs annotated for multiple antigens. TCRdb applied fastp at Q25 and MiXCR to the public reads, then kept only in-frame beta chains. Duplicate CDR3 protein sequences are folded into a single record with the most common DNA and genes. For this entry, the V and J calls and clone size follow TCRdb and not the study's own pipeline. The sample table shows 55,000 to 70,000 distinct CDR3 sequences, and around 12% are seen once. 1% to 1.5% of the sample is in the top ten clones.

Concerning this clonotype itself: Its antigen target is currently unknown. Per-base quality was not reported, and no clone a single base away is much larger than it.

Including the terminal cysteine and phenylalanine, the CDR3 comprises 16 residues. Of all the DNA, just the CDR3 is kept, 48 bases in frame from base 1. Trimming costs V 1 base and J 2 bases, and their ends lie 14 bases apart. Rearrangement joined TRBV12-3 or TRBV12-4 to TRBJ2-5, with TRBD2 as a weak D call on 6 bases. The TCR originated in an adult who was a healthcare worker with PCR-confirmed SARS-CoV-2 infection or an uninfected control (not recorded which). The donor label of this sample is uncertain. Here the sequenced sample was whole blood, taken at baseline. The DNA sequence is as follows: TGTGCCAGCAGTTTAGAGGGCGGGATTGATCAAGAGACCCAGTACTTC. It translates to CASSLEGGIDQETQYF.